The sequence of this T cell receptor (beta chain) was determined in a study of blood T cell repertoires in COVID-19. Study-level information: Collection of acute and convalescent COVID-19 samples took place in the United States, Italy and Spain. PBMCs, B-cell-depleted T cells, or T cells provided the cDNA or gDNA that made up the material.

Per the original data handling: Reference gene primer amplification gave estimated nucleated cell counts. The data were produced by immunoSEQ multiplex PCR, yet TCRdb's version contains in-frame clones alone and is incomplete. D and trimming come from the DNA, and the V and J calls and clone size come from that table. The data hold some 57,000 clones, with 85% observed a single time. This clone was found once. Germline trimming cut 3 bases from V and 2 bases from J; bases unmatched to any gene: 16. The CDR3 length is 19 residues. The germline CDR1 and CDR2 sequences are SGHTA and FQGNSA. The sequence came from a human donor in a cohort sampled during active COVID-19. The chain combines TRBV7-2 with TRBJ2-1, with TRBD2 matching 7 bases. The sample taken for sequencing was peripheral blood. CDR3 residues: CASSFKASGRGGTYNEQFF. The DNA for the CDR3 is TGTGCCAGCAGCTTCAAGGCTAGCGGCCGCGGAGGGACCTACAATGAGCAGTTCTTC.